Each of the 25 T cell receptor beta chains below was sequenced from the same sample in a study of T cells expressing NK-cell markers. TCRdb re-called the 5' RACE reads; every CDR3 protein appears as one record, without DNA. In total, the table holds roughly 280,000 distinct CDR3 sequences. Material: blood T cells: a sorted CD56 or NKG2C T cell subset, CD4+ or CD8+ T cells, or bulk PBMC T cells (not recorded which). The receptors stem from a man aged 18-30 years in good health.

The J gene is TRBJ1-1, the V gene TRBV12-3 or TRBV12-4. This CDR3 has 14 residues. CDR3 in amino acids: CASSESRVNTEAFF.

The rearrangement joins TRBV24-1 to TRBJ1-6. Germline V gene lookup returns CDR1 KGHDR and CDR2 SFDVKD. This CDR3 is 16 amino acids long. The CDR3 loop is CATSLRQQFHNSPLHF.

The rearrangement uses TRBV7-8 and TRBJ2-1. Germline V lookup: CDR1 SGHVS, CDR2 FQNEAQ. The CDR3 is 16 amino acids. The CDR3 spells CASSLADRIEYNEQFF. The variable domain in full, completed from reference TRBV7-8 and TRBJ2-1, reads GAGVSQSPRYKVAKRGQDVALRCDPISGHVSLFWYQQALGQGPEFLTYFQNEAQLDKSGLPSDRFFAERPEGSVSTLKIQRTQQEDSAVYLCASSLADRIEYNEQFFGPGTRLTVL.

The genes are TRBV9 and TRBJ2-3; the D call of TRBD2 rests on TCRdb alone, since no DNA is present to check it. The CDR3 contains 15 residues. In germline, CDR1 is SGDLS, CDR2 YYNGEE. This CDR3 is CASSGGLAATDTQYF.

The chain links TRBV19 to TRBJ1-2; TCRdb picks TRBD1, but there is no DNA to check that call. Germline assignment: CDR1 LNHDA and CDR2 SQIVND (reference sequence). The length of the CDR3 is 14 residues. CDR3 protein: CASSIGSDRYGYTF.

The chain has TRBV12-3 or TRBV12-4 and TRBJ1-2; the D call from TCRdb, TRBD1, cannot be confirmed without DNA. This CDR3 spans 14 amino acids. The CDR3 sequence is CASSWDGRNYGYTF.

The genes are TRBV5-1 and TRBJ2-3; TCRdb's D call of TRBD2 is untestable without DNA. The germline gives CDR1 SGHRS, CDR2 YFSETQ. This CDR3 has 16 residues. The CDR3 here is CASSSGLAGVLDTQYF.

This CDR3 reads CSARRDGRSGANVLTF. V and J are TRBV20-1 and TRBJ2-6; as DNA is missing, the TRBD1 call by TCRdb cannot be tested. The CDR3 length is 16 residues. Germline assignment: CDR1 DFQATT and CDR2 SNEGSKA (reference sequence).

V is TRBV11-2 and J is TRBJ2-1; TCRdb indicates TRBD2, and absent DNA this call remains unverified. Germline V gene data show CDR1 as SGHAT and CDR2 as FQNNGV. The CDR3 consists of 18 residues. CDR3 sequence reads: CASRTLGGEGSSYNEQFF.

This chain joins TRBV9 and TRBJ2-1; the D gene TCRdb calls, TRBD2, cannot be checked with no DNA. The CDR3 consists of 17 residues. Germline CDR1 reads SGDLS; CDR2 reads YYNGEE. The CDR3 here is CASSPGAAGAIYNEQFF. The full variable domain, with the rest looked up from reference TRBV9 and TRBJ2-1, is DSGVTQTPKHLITATGQRVTLRCSPRSGDLSVYWYQQSLDQGLQFLIQYYNGEERAKGNILERFSAQQFPDLHSELNLSSLELGDSALYFCASSPGAAGAIYNEQFFGPGTRLTVL.

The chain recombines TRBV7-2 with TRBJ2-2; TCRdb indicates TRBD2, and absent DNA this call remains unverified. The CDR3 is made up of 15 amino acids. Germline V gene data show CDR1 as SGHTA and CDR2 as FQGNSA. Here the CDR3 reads CASSLQRGYTGELFF.

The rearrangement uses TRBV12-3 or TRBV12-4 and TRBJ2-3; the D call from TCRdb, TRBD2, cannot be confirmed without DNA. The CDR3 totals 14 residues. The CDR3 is CASSFRRGTDTQYF.

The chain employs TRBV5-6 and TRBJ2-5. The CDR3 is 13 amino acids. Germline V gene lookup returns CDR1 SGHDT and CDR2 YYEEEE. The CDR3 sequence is CASSFVGSETQYF.

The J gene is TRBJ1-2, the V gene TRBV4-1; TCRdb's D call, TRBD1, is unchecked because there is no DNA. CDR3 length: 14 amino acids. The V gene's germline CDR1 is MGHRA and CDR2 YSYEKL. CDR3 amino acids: CASSPSGQGHGYTF.

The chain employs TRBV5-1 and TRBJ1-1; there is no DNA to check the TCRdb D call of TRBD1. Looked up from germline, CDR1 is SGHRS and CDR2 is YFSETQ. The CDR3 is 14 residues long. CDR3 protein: CASSPKGQNTEAFF.

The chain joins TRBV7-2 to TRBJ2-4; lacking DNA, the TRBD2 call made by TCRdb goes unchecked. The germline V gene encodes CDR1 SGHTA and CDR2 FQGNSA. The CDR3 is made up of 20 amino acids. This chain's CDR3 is CASSLAGGLAGGSARGIQYF.

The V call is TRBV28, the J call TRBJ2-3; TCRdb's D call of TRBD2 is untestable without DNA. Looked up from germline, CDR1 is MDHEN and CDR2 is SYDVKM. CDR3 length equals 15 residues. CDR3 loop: CASTRRVRAWDTQYF.

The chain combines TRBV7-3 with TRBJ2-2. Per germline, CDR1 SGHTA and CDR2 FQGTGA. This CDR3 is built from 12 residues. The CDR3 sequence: CASSPVAGELFF.

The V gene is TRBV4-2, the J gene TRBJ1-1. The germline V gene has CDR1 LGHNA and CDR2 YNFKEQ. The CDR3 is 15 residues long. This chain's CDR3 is CASSQDQGVNTEAFF.

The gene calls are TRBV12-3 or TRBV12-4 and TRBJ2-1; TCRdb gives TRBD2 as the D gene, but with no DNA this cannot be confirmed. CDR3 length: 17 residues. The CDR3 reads CASRFSLAGVFHNEQFF.

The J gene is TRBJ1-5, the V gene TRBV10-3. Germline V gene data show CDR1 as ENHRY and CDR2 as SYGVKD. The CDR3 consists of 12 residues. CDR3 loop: CAIKDTNQPQHF.

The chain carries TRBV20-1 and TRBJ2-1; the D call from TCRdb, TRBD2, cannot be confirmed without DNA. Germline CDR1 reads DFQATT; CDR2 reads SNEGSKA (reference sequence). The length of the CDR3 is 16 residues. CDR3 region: CSARWGGSDRNNEQFF.

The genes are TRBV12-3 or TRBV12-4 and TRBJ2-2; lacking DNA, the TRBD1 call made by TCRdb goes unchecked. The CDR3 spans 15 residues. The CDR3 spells CASSRGTGLNGELFF.

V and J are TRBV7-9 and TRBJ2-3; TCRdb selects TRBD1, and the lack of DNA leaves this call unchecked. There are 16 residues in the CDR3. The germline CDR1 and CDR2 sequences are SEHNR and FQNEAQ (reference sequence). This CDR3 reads CASSRIRDRGTDTQYF.

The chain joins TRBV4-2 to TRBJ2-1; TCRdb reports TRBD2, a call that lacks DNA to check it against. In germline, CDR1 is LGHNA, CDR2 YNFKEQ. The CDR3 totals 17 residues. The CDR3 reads CASSPGFLAQVADEQFF.